Sequencing of this TCR beta chain was carried out in a study of graft-versus-host responses after intestinal transplantation. Between the trimmed V and J ends, which lost 4 bases and 10 bases, there was a span of 11 bases. The CDR3 covers 12 residues. Germline V gene sequence: CDR1 GTSNPN, CDR2 SVGIG (reference sequence). The data were produced by immunoSEQ multiplex PCR, yet TCRdb's version contains in-frame clones alone and is incomplete. The sample shows tens of thousands of clones, roughly 93% of them seen only once. The sequence was collected from a human patient who received an intestinal transplant, so some T cells may come from the graft donor. The source was PBMCs, collected around 790 days after a first intestinal transplant, on the day of a second. The chain is built from TRBV30 and TRBJ1-6; D is unresolved. CDR3 sequence: CAWIRLGSPLHF. CDR3 coding DNA: TGTGCCTGGATCCGACTAGGCTCACCCCTCCACTTT.